This is a list of T cell receptor beta chains from one sample in a study of blood T cell repertoires in COVID-19. Measured with immunoSEQ multiplex PCR; TCRdb has only the in-frame clones, and not every one. The sample has 40,000 to 50,000 clones, about 88% seen once. The specimen was peripheral blood. The receptors here all came from a human donor in a cohort sampled during active COVID-19. Both conserved end residues are part of each CDR3. The order of the fields is D gene, J gene, clone size, V gene, CDR3 DNA, CDR3 protein. The D gene is left open where the match is weak. Expanded clones get a size class; other rows say once, few or many, or leave the size out.

D: TRBD1
J: TRBJ2-7
size: NA
V: TRBV6-1
DNA: TGTGCCAGCAGTGAACGTCAGGGACAGAACTACGAGCAGTACTTC
CDR3: CASSERQGQNYEQYF

D: NA
J: TRBJ1-1
size: NA
V: TRBV5-1
DNA: TGCGCCAGCAGCTTGGCGACCGGGACTGAAGCTTTCTTT
CDR3: CASSLATGTEAFF

D: TRBD1
J: TRBJ2-2
size: NA
V: TRBV12-3/TRBV12-4
DNA: TGTGCCACGGAACAGGGGACCGGGGAGCTGTTTTTT
CDR3: CATEQGTGELFF

D: NA
J: TRBJ2-2
size: NA
V: TRBV27
DNA: TGTGCCAGCAGTCCCGGAGCGGGCGTCCCTCTCTACACCGGGGAGCTGTTTTTT
CDR3: CASSPGAGVPLYTGELFF

D: NA
J: TRBJ2-3
size: NA
V: TRBV27
DNA: TGTGCCAGCAGTTTAGTCTTAGATACGCAGTATTTT
CDR3: CASSLVLDTQYF

D: TRBD2
J: TRBJ2-7
size: once
V: TRBV7-8
DNA: TGTGCCAGCAGCTTAGCCAGCGGGAGACCCTACGAGCAGTACTTC
CDR3: CASSLASGRPYEQYF

D: NA
J: TRBJ2-2
size: NA
V: TRBV25-1
DNA: TGTGCCAGCAGTGAACACCTAGCGTACGGGGAGCTGTTTTTT
CDR3: CASSEHLAYGELFF

D: NA
J: TRBJ2-7
size: once
V: TRBV28
DNA: TGTGCCAGCTTGGGGGAGGTTTCCTACGAGCAGTACTTC
CDR3: CASLGEVSYEQYF

D: TRBD1
J: TRBJ1-1
size: NA
V: TRBV28
DNA: TGTGCCAGCAGCTCTACCGGGACAGGGGGGACTGAAGCTTTCTTT
CDR3: CASSSTGTGGTEAFF

D: TRBD2
J: TRBJ2-3
size: NA
V: TRBV11-3
DNA: TGTGCCAGCAGCTTACCGACGGGACTAGCGGGGGGGGATACGCAGTATTTT
CDR3: CASSLPTGLAGGDTQYF

D: NA
J: TRBJ2-2
size: NA
V: TRBV5-1
DNA: TGCGCCAGCAGCTTGGGTGGAGGGGGCGCGAACACCGGGGAGCTGTTTTTT
CDR3: CASSLGGGGANTGELFF

D: NA
J: TRBJ2-7
size: medium-sized
V: TRBV9
DNA: TGTGCCAGCAGCCCGGGGTGGGGACATGGCGAGCAGTACTTC
CDR3: CASSPGWGHGEQYF

D: TRBD2
J: TRBJ2-6
size: NA
V: TRBV2
DNA: TGTGCCAGCAATCTCCCCCCGGGGACTAGCGGATACTCTGGGGCCAACGTCCTGACTTTC
CDR3: CASNLPPGTSGYSGANVLTF

D: TRBD2
J: TRBJ2-7
size: NA
V: TRBV7-8
DNA: TGTGCCAGCAGCTTTTGGTACGTTAGCGGGAACAGCTCCTACGAGCAGTACTTC
CDR3: CASSFWYVSGNSSYEQYF

D: NA
J: TRBJ2-6
size: NA
V: TRBV9
DNA: TGTGCCAGCAGCGTAGTAGGAGCTCTGGGGGCCAACGTCCTGACTTTC
CDR3: CASSVVGALGANVLTF

D: TRBD1
J: TRBJ2-5
size: NA
V: TRBV28
DNA: TGTGCCAGCAGTTTAGACGGGACAGGTTACCAAGAGACCCAGTACTTC
CDR3: CASSLDGTGYQETQYF

D: NA
J: TRBJ1-5
size: few
V: TRBV5-5
DNA: TGTGCCAGCAGCAACGACAGGCCAAGCCAGCCCCAGCATTTT
CDR3: CASSNDRPSQPQHF

D: NA
J: TRBJ2-7
size: NA
V: TRBV5-5
DNA: TGTGCCAGCAGCTTGGCATTCGGGGGGCCAGACGAGCAGTACTTC
CDR3: CASSLAFGGPDEQYF

D: NA
J: TRBJ1-1
size: NA
V: TRBV28
DNA: TGTGCCAGCGAGGGCAGCATGAACACTGAAGCTTTCTTT
CDR3: CASEGSMNTEAFF

D: NA
J: TRBJ1-6
size: few
V: TRBV9
DNA: TGTGCCAGCAGCGTATCCGGACAGATTAATTCACCCCTCCACTTT
CDR3: CASSVSGQINSPLHF

D: NA
J: TRBJ2-7
size: NA
V: TRBV23-1
DNA: TGCGCCAGCAGTCAATCACGGACACTCCTAACCTACGAGCAGTACTTC
CDR3: CASSQSRTLLTYEQYF

D: NA
J: TRBJ2-7
size: NA
V: TRBV3-1/TRBV3-2
DNA: TGTGCCAGCAGCCAAGTAAGAGCTTTCGAGCAGTACTTC
CDR3: CASSQVRAFEQYF

D: TRBD2
J: TRBJ2-3
size: NA
V: TRBV19
DNA: TGTGCCAGTAGCCCGGGACTACCTAGCACAGATACGCAGTATTTT
CDR3: CASSPGLPSTDTQYF

D: TRBD2
J: TRBJ2-7
size: NA
V: TRBV19
DNA: TGTGCCAGTAGTAGGGTAGCGGGAGGAACCCTAAGTGAGCAGTACTTC
CDR3: CASSRVAGGTLSEQYF

D: TRBD1
J: TRBJ1-1
size: NA
V: TRBV28
DNA: TGTGCCAGCAGCTTGGGGACAGGGCTAACTGAAGCTTTCTTT
CDR3: CASSLGTGLTEAFF

D: NA
J: TRBJ1-2
size: NA
V: TRBV3-1/TRBV3-2
DNA: TGTGCCAGCAGCCAAGACTGGCAGGAGGGCTATGGCTACACCTTC
CDR3: CASSQDWQEGYGYTF

D: TRBD1
J: TRBJ1-4
size: NA
V: TRBV28
DNA: TGTGCCAGCAGTTTCCGGGACAGGGGCTACATCGGTAATGAAAAACTGTTTTTT
CDR3: CASSFRDRGYIGNEKLFF

D: TRBD1
J: TRBJ1-6
size: NA
V: TRBV6-5
DNA: TGTGCCAGCAGTTACGGGACAGGGGGATCACCCCTCCACTTT
CDR3: CASSYGTGGSPLHF

D: TRBD2
J: TRBJ2-1
size: NA
V: TRBV11-3
DNA: TGTGCCAGCAGTCGAGGTTTTCTAGCGGGAGGGCCAAATGAGCAGTTCTTC
CDR3: CASSRGFLAGGPNEQFF

D: TRBD2
J: TRBJ2-2
size: NA
V: TRBV3-1/TRBV3-2
DNA: TGTGCCAGCAGCCCGGGACTAGTCGGCACCGGGGAGCTGTTTTTT
CDR3: CASSPGLVGTGELFF

D: NA
J: TRBJ2-5
size: NA
V: TRBV5-1
DNA: TGCGCCAGCAGCTTGGAACTGCGGGCGGTTGAGACCCAGTACTTC
CDR3: CASSLELRAVETQYF

D: TRBD1
J: TRBJ1-4
size: NA
V: TRBV5-4
DNA: TGTGCCAGCAGCCCAGGGGGCTATACAACTAATGAAAAACTGTTTTTT
CDR3: CASSPGGYTTNEKLFF

D: NA
J: TRBJ1-4
size: NA
V: TRBV20-1
DNA: TGCAGTGCCTATGCTAGGGAAAAACTGTTTTTT
CDR3: CSAYAREKLFF

D: TRBD1
J: TRBJ1-1
size: NA
V: TRBV29-1
DNA: TGCAGCGTTGAGCCGACAGGGGGATCCACTGAAGCTTTCTTT
CDR3: CSVEPTGGSTEAFF

D: NA
J: TRBJ2-7
size: NA
V: TRBV28
DNA: TGTGCCAGCATAGGTGGGCACTCCTACGAGCAGTACTTC
CDR3: CASIGGHSYEQYF